This TCR beta chain was recovered during a study of control samples from healthy donors and cancer patients. Clones were sequenced by immunoSEQ multiplex PCR, and TCRdb holds only the in-frame ones, with some missing. The sample shows 100,000 to 150,000 clones, roughly 90% of them seen only once. The CDR3 has 16 residues. Trimming left V 0 bases short and J 0 bases short, with 11 bases between. Germline CDR1 and CDR2: MNHEY and SVGAGI. This sequence originates from a woman aged 45 to 65 in good health. V and J are TRBV6-5 and TRBJ1-1; D unresolved. Sequences were obtained from blood. CDR3 protein: CASSYSRRSMNTEAFF. In DNA, the CDR3 is TGTGCCAGCAGTTACTCGAGGAGGTCCATGAACACTGAAGCTTTCTTT.